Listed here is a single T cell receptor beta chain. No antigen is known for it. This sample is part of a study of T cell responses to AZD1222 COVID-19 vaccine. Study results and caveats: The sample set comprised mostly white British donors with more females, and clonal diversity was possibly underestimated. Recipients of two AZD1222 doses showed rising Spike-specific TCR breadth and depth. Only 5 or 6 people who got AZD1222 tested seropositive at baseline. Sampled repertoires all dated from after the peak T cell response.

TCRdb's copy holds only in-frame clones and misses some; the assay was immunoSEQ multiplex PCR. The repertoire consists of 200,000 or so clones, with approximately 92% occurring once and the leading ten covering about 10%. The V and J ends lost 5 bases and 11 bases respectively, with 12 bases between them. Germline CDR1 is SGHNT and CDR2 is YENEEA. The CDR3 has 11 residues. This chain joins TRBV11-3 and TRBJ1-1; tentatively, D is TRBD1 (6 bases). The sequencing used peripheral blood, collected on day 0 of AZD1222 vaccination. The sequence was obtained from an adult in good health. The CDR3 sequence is CASSQQGEAFF. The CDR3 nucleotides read TGTGCCAGCAGCCAACAGGGTGAGGCTTTCTTT. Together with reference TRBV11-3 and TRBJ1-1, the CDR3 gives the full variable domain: EAGVVQSPRYKIIEKKQPVAFWCNPISGHNTLYWYLQNLGQGPELLIRYENEEAVDDSQLPKDRFSAERLKGVDSTLKIQPAELGDSAVYLCASSQQGEAFFGQGTRLTVV.